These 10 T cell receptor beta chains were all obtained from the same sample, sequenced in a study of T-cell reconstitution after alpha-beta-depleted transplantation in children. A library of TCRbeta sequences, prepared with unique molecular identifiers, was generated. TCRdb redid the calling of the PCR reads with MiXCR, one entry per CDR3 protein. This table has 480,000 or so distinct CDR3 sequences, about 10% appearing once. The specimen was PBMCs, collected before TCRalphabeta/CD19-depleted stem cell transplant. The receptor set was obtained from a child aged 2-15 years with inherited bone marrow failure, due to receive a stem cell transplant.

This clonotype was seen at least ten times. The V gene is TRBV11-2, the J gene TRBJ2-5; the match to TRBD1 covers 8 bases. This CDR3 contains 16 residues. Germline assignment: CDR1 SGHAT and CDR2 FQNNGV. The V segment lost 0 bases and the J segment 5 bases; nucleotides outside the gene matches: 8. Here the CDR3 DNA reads TGTGCCAGCAGCTTAGATCTACAGGGGGGTTGGGAGACCCAGTACTTC. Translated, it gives CASSLDLQGGWETQYF.

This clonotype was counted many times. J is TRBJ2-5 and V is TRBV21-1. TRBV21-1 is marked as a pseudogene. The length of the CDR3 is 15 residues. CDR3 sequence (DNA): TGTGCCAGCAGCAAACCCCACGGGAACCAAGAGACCCAGTACTTC. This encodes CASSKPHGNQETQYF.

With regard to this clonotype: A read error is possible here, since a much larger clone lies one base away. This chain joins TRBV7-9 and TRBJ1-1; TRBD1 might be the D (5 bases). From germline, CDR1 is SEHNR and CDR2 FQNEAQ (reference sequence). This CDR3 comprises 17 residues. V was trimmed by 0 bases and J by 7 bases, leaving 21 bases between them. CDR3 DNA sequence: TGTGCCAGCAGCTTAGCGTTGCGGGGCGCATCGGACATTGAAGCTTTCTTT. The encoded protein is CASSLALRGASDIEAFF.

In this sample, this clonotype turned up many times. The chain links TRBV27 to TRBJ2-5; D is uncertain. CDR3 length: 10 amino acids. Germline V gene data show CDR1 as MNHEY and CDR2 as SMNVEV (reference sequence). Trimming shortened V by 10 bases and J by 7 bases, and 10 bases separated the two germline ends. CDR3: CAITPGTQYF. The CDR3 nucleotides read TGTGCCATTACCCCGGGGACCCAGTACTTC.

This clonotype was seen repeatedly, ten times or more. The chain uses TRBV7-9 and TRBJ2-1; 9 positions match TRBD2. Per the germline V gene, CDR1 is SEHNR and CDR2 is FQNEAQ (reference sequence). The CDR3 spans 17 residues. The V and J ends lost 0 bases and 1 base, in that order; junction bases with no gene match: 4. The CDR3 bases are TGTGCCAGCAGCTTAGCTCTAGCGGGGCTTTCCTACAATGAGCAGTTCTTC. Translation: CASSLALAGLSYNEQFF.

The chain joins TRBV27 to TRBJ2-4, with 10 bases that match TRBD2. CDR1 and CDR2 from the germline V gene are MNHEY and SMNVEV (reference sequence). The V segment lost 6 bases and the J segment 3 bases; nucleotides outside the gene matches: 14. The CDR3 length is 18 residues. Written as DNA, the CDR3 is TGTGCCAGCAGAATGCTAGCGGGAGTTGCGCTGGTCAAAAACATTCAGTACTTC. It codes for CASRMLAGVALVKNIQYF.

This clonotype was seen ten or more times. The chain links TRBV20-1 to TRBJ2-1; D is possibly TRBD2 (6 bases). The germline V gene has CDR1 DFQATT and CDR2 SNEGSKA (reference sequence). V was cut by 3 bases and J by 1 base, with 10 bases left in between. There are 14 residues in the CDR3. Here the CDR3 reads CSARDYPSYNEQFF. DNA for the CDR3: TGCAGTGCTAGGGACTATCCGTCCTACAATGAGCAGTTCTTC.

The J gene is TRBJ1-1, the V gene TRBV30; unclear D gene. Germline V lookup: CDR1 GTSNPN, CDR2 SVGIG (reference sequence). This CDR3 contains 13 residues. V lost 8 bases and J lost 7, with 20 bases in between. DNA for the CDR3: TGTGCCGGCGGGCCCGGTATATTTGGTGAAGCTTTCTTT. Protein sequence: CAGGPGIFGEAFF.

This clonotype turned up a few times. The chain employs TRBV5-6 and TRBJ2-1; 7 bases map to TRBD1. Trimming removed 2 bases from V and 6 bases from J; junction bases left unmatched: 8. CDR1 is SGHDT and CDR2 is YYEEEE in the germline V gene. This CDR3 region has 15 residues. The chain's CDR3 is CASSLRGAGGNEQFF. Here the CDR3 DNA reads TGTGCCAGCAGCTTAAGAGGGGCAGGGGGCAATGAGCAGTTCTTC.

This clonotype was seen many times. The CDR3 here is CASSLGTMKTQYF. The CDR3 nucleotides read TGTGCCAGCAGCTTGGGGACAATGAAGACCCAGTACTTC. The chain recombines TRBV7-9 with TRBJ2-5, with D maybe TRBD1 (6 bases). The CDR3 has 13 residues. V was pared by 3 bases and J by 6 bases, with 11 bases between. Per germline, CDR1 SEHNR and CDR2 FQNEAQ (reference sequence).